This T cell receptor (beta chain) was identified during a study of T cell responses to AZD1222 COVID-19 vaccine. Study-wide points: Scientists sampled the repertoires only once the peak T cell response had passed. Researchers report vaccine-associated CD4 TCRs spanning spike, with dominance at 160-218 and 743-854. Nearly half of spike-specific TCRs reportedly target unmutated variant regions.

The CDR3 runs 14 residues. Per germline, CDR1 SGHVS and CDR2 FNYEAQ. V was cut by 2 bases and J by 2 bases, with 7 bases left in between. This clone has a single count. Its target is not known. Generated by immunoSEQ multiplex PCR, the TCRdb table keeps only in-frame clones and is missing some. This table holds 200,000 or so clones, approximately 92% found once. The chain employs TRBV7-6 and TRBJ2-1; D is undetermined. The sequences come from peripheral blood, collected on day 0 of AZD1222 vaccination. This clonotype was obtained from an adult in good health. The CDR3 nucleotides are TGTGCCAGCAGCTTACCCCCAGCCTACAATGAGCAGTTCTTC. As protein: CASSLPPAYNEQFF. Together with reference TRBV7-6 and TRBJ2-1, the CDR3 gives the full variable domain: GAGVSQSPRYKVTKRGQDVALRCDPISGHVSLYWYRQALGQGPEFLTYFNYEAQQDKSGLPNDRFSAERPEGSISTLTIQRTEQRDSAMYRCASSLPPAYNEQFFGPGTRLTVL.